The text below deals with one TCR beta chain. The same CDR3 also results from other DNA sequences found in this sample. These data come from a study of blood T cell repertoires in COVID-19. Study in general: Sources were T cells, B-cell-depleted T cells, or PBMCs; the material itself was cDNA or gDNA.

The method was immunoSEQ multiplex PCR; TCRdb's version includes in-frame clones alone and lacks a portion of them. The profile shows 400,000 or so clones, 70% to 90% of them singletons. The length of the CDR3 is 11 residues. Trimming stripped 6 bases from V and 5 bases from J, with 5 bases between. V is TRBV12-3 or TRBV12-4 and J is TRBJ2-1; D remains ambiguous. Source material: peripheral blood. This clonotype originated in a man younger than 35 with COVID-19, enrolled during active disease. The DNA for the CDR3 is TGTGCCAGCAGCCCGGACAATGAGCAGTTCTTC. Protein sequence: CASSPDNEQFF.